This TCR beta chain comes out of a study of blood T cell repertoires in COVID-19 (dated by TCRdb to the early 2020s). Regarding the complete study: Samples from collaborators originated in the United States, Italy and Spain and spanned both the acute and convalescent phases of COVID-19. The prospective study material was composed of cDNA or gDNA derived from T cells, B-cell-depleted T cells, or PBMCs. Deeply sampled blood TCRbeta repertoires from subjects exposed to, actively infected with, or recovered from COVID-19 were included in the dataset. The repertoires were released in a freely available public database meant as a resource for research on the immune response to SARS-CoV-2. The samples were drawn from two sources: the first 160 participants of the ongoing ImmuneRACE study, and 1,000 to 1,500 subjects contributed by 6 global collaborators. Sample metadata almost always included a de-identified subject ID, COVID-19 status, age in years and sex. Where available, HLA class I and class II types were taken from metadata supplied by the sample provider and were not determined by assay-based typing.

What the work shows at the level of the full study, not this receptor alone: The quantity of clinical and demographic metadata differed by source and by participant and was supplied without curation.

The immunoSEQ Assay, a bias-controlled multiplex PCR, was used to amplify TCRbeta CDR3 regions from genomic DNA. The published analysis was carried out like this. Within the assay, amplification of reference gene primers was used to estimate how many nucleated cells each sample contained. Sequence reads were collapsed and filtered to measure the absolute abundance of every unique TCRbeta CDR3 rearrangement. For each sample, productive Simpson clonality was calculated as the square root of Simpson's diversity index across productive rearrangements. TCRdb re-hosts the immuneACCESS table, in-frame sequences only. Its copies lack some clones; in the studies checked, an unresolved V gene accounts for under half of them, and the cause for the rest is not known. V, J and clone size reflect that table, while D and trimming were determined from the DNA. Across this sample there are roughly 130,000 clones, with 70% to 90% seen only once. Less than 4% of the sample is in the top ten clones.

Participants in the prospective study were aged about 18 to 95 years, lived in about two dozen United States geographic areas, and enrolled through a virtual design. In the prospective study, cohorts were assigned on the basis of participant-reported clinical history obtained from a screening survey and a study questionnaire. In the prospective study, whole blood, serum and a nasopharyngeal or oropharyngeal swab were collected from each participant by mobile phlebotomists. Prospective study participants could optionally give additional blood draws and questionnaires over an approximately 2-month period. Prospective study blood samples were shipped either frozen or at room temperature before DNA extraction. A word on this clone: The antigen this receptor binds is unknown. No base quality values were provided; no much bigger clone lies one nucleotide off.

This receptor was obtained from a woman in her forties or fifties with acute COVID-19. The sequencing input was PBMCs or T cells enriched from blood (not recorded which).

The DNA reads TGTGCCAGCAGCGTACAGGGCAGAGACTCCTACGAGCAGTACTTC. It codes for CASSVQGRDSYEQYF. The chain joins TRBV9 to TRBJ2-7, and possibly TRBD1, on 5 matching bases. V loses 1 base, J loses 0 bases, and the germline ends lie 11 bases apart. CDR3 length: 15 amino acids, cysteine to phenylalanine. The sequence is cut down to CDR3 DNA, 45 bases in frame from base 1. CDR1 and CDR2 are read off the germline V gene as SGDLS and YYNGEE.